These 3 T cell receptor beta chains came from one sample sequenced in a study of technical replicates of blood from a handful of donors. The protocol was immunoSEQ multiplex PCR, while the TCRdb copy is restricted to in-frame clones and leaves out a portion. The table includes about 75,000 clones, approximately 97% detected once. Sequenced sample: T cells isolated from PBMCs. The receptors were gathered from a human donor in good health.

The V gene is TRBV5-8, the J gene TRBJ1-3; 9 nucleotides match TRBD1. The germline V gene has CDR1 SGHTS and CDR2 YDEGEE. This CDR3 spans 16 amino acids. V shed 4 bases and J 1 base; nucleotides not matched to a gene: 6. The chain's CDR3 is CASSPGTGNSGNTIYF. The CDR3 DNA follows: TGTGCCAGCAGCCCGGGGACAGGGAATTCTGGAAACACCATATATTTT.

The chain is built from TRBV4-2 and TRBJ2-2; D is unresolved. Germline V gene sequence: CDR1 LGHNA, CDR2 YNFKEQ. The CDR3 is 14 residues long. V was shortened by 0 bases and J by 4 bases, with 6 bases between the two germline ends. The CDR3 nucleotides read TGTGCCAGCAGCCAAGAAATCGGCACCGGGGAGCTGTTTTTT. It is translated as CASSQEIGTGELFF.

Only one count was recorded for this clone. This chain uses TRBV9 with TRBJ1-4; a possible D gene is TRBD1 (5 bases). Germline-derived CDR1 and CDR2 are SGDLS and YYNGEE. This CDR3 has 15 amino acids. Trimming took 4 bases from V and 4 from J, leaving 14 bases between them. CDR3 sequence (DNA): TGTGCCAGCAGCCCGCACGACAGAATTAATGAAAAACTGTTTTTT. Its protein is CASSPHDRINEKLFF.